This TCR beta chain was captured in a study of blood T cell repertoires in COVID-19. The overall study: Donors in the United States, Italy and Spain gave samples during acute or convalescent COVID-19. T cells, B-cell-depleted T cells, or PBMCs provided the cDNA or gDNA that served as material.

Cohort assignment relied on participant-reported clinical history. The CDR3 is made up of 14 amino acids. V was shortened by 5 bases and J by 4 bases, with 12 bases between the two germline ends. Germline lookup yields CDR1 MNHEY and CDR2 SMNVEV (reference sequence). Study processing details: Counts of nucleated cells, estimated from reference gene primer amplification, were obtained. Only in-frame clones appear in the TCRdb table, and some are missing; sequencing was by immunoSEQ multiplex PCR. V, J and clone size are taken as reported in that table, and D and trimming were inferred from the DNA itself. The sample shows nearly 250,000 clones, 86% of them seen only once.

The sequence came from a woman aged 45-65 years who had recovered from COVID-19. The V gene is TRBV27, the J gene TRBJ2-1; the D gene is possibly TRBD1 (5 bases). The sample taken for sequencing was PBMCs or T cells enriched from blood (not recorded which). CDR3 region: CASSMSGIYNEQFF. The CDR3 DNA reads as TGTGCCAGCAGTATGTCAGGGATATACAATGAGCAGTTCTTC.